This T cell receptor beta chain was retrieved from a study of blood T cell repertoires in COVID-19 (dated by TCRdb to the early 2020s). Broadly, across the study: Samples covering the acute and convalescent phases of COVID-19 were provided by collaborators in the United States, Italy and Spain. Deeply sampled blood TCRbeta repertoires from subjects exposed to, actively infected with, or recovered from COVID-19 were included in the dataset. The samples were drawn from the first 160 participants of the ongoing ImmuneRACE study and from 950 to 1,500 subjects provided by 6 global collaborators. Where available, HLA class I and class II types were taken from metadata supplied by the sample provider and were not determined by assay-based typing. The repertoires were released in a freely available public database intended as a resource for research on the immune response to SARS-CoV-2. A de-identified subject ID, COVID-19 status, age in years and sex were almost always included in the sample metadata. The material from the prospective study consisted of cDNA or gDNA derived from T cells, B-cell-depleted T cells, or PBMCs. Here is what the overall study found, with its caveats: Clinical and demographic metadata were provided uncurated, with the amount varying by source and participant.

The immunoSEQ Assay, a bias-controlled multiplex PCR, was used to amplify TCRbeta CDR3 regions from genomic DNA. Per the original workflow: The number of nucleated cells in each sample was estimated by amplification of reference gene primers within the assay. Sequence reads were collapsed and filtered to measure the absolute abundance of every unique TCRbeta CDR3 rearrangement. For each sample, productive Simpson clonality was calculated as the square root of Simpson's diversity index over productive rearrangements. TCRdb took over this immuneACCESS table, retaining in-frame rearrangements with V and J assigned. Such tables are incomplete; in checked studies, under half of the missing clones stem from an unresolved V gene, and the remainder is unexplained. That table furnishes V, J and clone size, whereas the DNA furnished D and trimming. A total of roughly 140,000 clones appear in this sample, roughly 79% of them only once. The ten largest clonotypes hold roughly 8.6% of the sample.

Relative to germline, V is 0 bases shorter and J is 9 bases shorter, with 15 bases between their ends. The germline V gene encodes CDR1 MGHRA and CDR2 YSYEKL. The CDR3 covers 15 residues, taking in both the cysteine and the phenylalanine. Only the CDR3 DNA is retained, 45 bases long and in frame from the first base. Whole blood was collected in K2EDTA tubes by collaborating institutions according to the institutions' own protocols. Collaborator samples were shipped for TCRbeta analysis as frozen whole blood, isolated PBMCs, or DNA extracted from either sample type. In its sample, this clone was seen once. Its antigen is currently not known. Within one base of it there is no much larger clone, and no base qualities were kept.

The sequenced sample was peripheral blood. This sequence uses TRBV4-1 and TRBJ2-1; the D gene is perhaps TRBD2, from 5 matching bases. The receptor was isolated from a man aged 45-65 years with active or convalescent COVID-19. The CDR3 is CASSQEEGLAAEQFF. The DNA reads TGCGCCAGCAGCCAAGAAGAGGGATTGGCTGCTGAGCAGTTCTTC.